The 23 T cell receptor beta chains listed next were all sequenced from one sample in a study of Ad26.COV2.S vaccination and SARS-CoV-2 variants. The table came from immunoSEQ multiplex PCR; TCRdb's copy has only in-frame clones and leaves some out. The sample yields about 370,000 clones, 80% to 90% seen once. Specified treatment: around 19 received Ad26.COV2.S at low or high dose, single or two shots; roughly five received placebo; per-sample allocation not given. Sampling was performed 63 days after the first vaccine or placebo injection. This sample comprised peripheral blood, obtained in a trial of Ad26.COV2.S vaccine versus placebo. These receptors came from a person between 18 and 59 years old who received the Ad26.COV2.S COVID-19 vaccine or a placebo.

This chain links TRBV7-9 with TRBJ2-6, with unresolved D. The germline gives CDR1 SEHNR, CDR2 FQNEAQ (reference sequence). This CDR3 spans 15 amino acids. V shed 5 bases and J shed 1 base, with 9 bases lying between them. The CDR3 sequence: CASSRTISGANVLTF. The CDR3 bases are TGTGCCAGCAGCCGGACCATATCTGGGGCCAACGTCCTGACTTTC.

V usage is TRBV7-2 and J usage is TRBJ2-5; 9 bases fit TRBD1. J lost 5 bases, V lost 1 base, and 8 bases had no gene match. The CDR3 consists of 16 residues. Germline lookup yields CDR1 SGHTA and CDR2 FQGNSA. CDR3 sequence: CASSLEGQGRRETQYF. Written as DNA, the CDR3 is TGTGCCAGCAGCTTAGAGGGACAGGGACGGCGGGAGACCCAGTACTTC.

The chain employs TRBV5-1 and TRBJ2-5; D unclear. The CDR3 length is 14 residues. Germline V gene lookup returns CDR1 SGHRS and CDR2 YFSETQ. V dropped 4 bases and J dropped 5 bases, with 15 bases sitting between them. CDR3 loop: CASSKESPTETQYF. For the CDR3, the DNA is TGCGCCAGCAGCAAAGAATCCCCTACCGAGACCCAGTACTTC.

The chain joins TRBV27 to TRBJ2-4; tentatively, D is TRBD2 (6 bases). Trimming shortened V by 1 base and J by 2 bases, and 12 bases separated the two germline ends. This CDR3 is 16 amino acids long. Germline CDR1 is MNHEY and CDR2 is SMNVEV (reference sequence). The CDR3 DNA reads TGTGCCAGCAGTTTATGGGGGGATGAGACCAAAAACATTCAGTACTTC. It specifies CASSLWGDETKNIQYF.

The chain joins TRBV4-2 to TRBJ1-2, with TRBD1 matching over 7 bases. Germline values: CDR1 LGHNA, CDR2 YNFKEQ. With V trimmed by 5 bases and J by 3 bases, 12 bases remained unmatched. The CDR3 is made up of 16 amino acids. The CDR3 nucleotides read TGTGCCAGCAGCTCCATTTTAGCGGGACAGTACTATGGCTACACCTTC. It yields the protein CASSSILAGQYYGYTF.

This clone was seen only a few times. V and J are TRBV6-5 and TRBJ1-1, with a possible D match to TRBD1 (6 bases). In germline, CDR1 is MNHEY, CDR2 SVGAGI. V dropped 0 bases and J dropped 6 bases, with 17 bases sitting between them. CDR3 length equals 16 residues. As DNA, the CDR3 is TGTGCCAGCAGTTACTCGAACGGGGGGCGACGACCTGAAGCTTTCTTT. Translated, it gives CASSYSNGGRRPEAFF.

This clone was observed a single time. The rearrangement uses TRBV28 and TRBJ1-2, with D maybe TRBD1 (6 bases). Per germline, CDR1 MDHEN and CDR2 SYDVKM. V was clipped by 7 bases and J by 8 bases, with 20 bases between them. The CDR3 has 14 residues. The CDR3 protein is CASTIEGRQDGYTF. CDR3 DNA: TGTGCCAGCACCATTGAAGGGCGACAGGACGGCTACACCTTC.

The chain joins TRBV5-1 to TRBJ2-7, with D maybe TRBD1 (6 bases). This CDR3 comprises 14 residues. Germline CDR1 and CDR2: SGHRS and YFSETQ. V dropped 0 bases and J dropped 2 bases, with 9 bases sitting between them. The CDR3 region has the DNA TGCGCCAGCAGCTTGGATCCAGGGGCCTACGAGCAGTACTTC. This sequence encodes CASSLDPGAYEQYF.

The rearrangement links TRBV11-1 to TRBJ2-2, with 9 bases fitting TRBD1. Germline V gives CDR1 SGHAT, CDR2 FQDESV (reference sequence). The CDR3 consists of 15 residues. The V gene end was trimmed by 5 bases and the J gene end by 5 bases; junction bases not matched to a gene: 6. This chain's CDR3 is CASSPPDRGTGELFF. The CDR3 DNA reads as TGTGCCAGCAGCCCTCCCGACAGGGGGACCGGGGAGCTGTTTTTT. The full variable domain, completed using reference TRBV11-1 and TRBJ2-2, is EAEVAQSPRYKITEKSQAVAFWCDPISGHATLYWYRQILGQGPELLVQFQDESVVDDSQLPKDRFSAERLKGVDSTLKIQPAELGDSAMYLCASSPPDRGTGELFFGEGSRLTVL.

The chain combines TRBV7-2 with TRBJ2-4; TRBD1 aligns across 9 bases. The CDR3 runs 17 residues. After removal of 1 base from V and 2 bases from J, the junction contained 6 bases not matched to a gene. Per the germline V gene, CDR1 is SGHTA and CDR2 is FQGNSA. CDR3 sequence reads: CASSLVGTGMPKNIQYF. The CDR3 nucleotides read TGTGCCAGCAGCTTAGTAGGGACAGGGATGCCCAAAAACATTCAGTACTTC.

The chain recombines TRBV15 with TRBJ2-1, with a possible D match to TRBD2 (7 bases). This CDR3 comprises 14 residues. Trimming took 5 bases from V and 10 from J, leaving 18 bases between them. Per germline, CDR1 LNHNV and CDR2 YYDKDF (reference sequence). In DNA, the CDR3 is TGTGCCACCAGCCCCCGGTCGGGGGGCTGGGAGCAGTTCTTC. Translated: CATSPRSGGWEQFF. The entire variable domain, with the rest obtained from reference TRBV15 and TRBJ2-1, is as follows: DAMVIQNPRYQVTQFGKPVTLSCSQTLNHNVMYWYQQKSSQAPKLLFHYYDKDFNNEADTPDNFQSRRPNTSFCFLDIRSPGLGDTAMYLCATSPRSGGWEQFFGPGTRLTVL.

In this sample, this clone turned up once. The DNA of the CDR3 is TGTGCCAGCAGCAAGGGGGGGTTGGTTCGTGAGCAGTTCTTC. Protein product: CASSKGGLVREQFF. J is TRBJ2-1 and V is TRBV7-9; TRBD2 might be the D (7 bases). V lost 5 bases to trimming and J lost 9 bases, with 17 bases between them. Germline CDR1 and CDR2: SEHNR and FQNEAQ (reference sequence). This CDR3 is built from 14 residues.

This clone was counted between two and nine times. As DNA, the CDR3 is TGTGCCAGCAGTTCCTGGACAGGGAAGAACGAGCAGTACTTC. This codes for CASSSWTGKNEQYF. The chain joins TRBV7-2 to TRBJ2-7, with TRBD1 matching over 8 bases. This CDR3 is 14 amino acids long. Per germline, CDR1 SGHTA and CDR2 FQGNSA. J was trimmed by 5 bases and V by 6 bases; bases with no gene match: 9. Together with reference TRBV7-2 and TRBJ2-7, the CDR3 gives the full variable domain: GAGVSQSPSNKVTEKGKDVELRCDPISGHTALYWYRQSLGQGLEFLIYFQGNSAPDKSGLPSDRFSAERTGGSVSTLTIQRTQQEDSAVYLCASSSWTGKNEQYFGPGTRLTVT.

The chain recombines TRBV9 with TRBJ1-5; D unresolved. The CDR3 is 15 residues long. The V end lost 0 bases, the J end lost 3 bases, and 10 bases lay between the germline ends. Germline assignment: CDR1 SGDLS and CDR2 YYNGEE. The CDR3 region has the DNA TGTGCCAGCAGCGTAGCTGTGGTCCCCAATCAGCCCCAGCATTTT. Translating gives CASSVAVVPNQPQHF.

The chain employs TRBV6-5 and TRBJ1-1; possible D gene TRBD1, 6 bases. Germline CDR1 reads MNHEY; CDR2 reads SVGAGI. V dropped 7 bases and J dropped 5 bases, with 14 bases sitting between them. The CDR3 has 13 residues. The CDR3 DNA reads TGTGCCAGCACTCCCGCAGGGGAAACTGAAGCTTTCTTT. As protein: CASTPAGETEAFF.

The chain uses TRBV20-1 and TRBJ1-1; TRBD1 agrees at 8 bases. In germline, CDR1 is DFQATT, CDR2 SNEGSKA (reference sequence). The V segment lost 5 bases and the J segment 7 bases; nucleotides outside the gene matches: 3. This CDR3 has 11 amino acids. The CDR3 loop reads CSAYRGNEAFF. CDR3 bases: TGCAGTGCTTACAGGGGGAATGAAGCTTTCTTT.

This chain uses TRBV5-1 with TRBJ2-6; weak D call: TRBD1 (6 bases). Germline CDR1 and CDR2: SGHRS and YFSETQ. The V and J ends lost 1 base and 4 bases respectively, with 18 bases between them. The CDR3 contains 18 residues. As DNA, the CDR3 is TGCGCCAGCAGCTTGACAGGGCAATCCTCTCTGGGGGCCAACGTCCTGACTTTC. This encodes CASSLTGQSSLGANVLTF.

CDR3 loop: CAISPGAGATEAFF. The CDR3 DNA is TGTGCCATCAGTCCTGGGGCAGGGGCAACTGAAGCTTTCTTT. J is TRBJ1-1 and V is TRBV10-3, with a weak D call TRBD1 (6 bases). The germline V gene has CDR1 ENHRY and CDR2 SYGVKD. The CDR3 runs to 14 residues. Trimming shortened V by 5 bases and J by 5 bases, and 15 bases separated the two germline ends.

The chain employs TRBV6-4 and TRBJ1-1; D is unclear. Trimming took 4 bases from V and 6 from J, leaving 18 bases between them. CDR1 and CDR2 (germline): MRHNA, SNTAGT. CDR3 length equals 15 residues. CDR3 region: CASSVSDWYGSEAFF. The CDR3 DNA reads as TGTGCCAGCAGTGTCTCTGACTGGTACGGCTCTGAAGCTTTCTTT.

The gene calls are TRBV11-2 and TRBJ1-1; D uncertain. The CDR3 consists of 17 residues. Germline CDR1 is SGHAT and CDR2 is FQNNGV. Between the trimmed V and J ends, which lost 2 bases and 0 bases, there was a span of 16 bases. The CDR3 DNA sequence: TGTGCCAGCAGCTTACTGGCCCCCGGACGGATGAACACTGAAGCTTTCTTT. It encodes CASSLLAPGRMNTEAFF.

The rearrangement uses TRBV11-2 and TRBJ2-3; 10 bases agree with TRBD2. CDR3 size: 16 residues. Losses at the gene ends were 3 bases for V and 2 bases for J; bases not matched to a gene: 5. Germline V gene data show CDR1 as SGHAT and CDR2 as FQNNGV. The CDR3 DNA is TGTGCCAGCAGCTTCCCTAGCGGGGGACCCACAGATACGCAGTATTTT. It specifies CASSFPSGGPTDTQYF.

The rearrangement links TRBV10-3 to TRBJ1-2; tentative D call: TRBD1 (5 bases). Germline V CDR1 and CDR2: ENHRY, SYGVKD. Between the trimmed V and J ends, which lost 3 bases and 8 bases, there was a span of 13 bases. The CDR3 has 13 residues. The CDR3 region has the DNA TGTGCCATCAGTGATTTGACAGTGAAGGGCTACACCTTC. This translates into CAISDLTVKGYTF.

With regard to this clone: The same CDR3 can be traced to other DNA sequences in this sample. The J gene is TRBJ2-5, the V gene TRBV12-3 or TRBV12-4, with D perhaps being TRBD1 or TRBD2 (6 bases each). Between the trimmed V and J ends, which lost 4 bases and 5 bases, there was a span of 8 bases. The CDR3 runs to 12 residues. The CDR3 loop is CASSYGGETQYF. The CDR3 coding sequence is TGTGCCAGCAGTTACGGGGGCGAGACCCAGTACTTC.